The T cell receptor (beta chain) described here comes from a study of T-cell reconstitution after alpha-beta-depleted transplantation in children. General observations from the study: Some patients owed their high day-60 TCRbeta diversity to surviving recipient T cells and thymic progenitors. Expanded graft clones, several hundred of them, were reportedly the source of alpha-beta T cells about two months after transplant. From newly produced T cells came most of the T-cell counts and diversity one year after transplant.

This sample's TCRbeta library carried unique molecular identifier barcodes. TCRdb analysed the PCR reads with MiXCR anew, one entry per CDR3 protein. The repertoire holds roughly 280,000 distinct CDR3 sequences, with approximately 10% as singletons. This clonotype was seen many times. Its antigen is undetermined. Germline V lookup: CDR1 DFQATT, CDR2 SNEGSKA (reference sequence). This CDR3 spans 17 amino acids. Unmatched junction bases numbered 15, after V lost 2 bases and J lost 3 bases. The chain employs TRBV20-1 and TRBJ2-7, with 8 bases fitting TRBD2. Sequencing was performed on peripheral blood, taken 180 days after TCRalphabeta/CD19-depleted stem cell transplant. The TCR originated in a male patient between 2 and 9 years old who had a stem cell transplant for chronic granulomatous disease, so the T cells may come from the graft donor. The CDR3 sequence: CSARPPSLREGIYEQYF. In nucleotides, the CDR3 is TGCAGTGCTAGACCCCCCTCTCTTCGGGAGGGTATCTACGAGCAGTACTTC.